This T cell receptor beta chain was recovered during a study of cytomegalovirus exposure and HLA in healthy donors. Donors were ostensibly healthy at sampling, although undocumented immune exposures were probable. From germline, CDR1 is MNHEY and CDR2 SVGAGI. This CDR3 spans 15 amino acids. V lost 5 bases to trimming and J lost 6 bases; unmatched junction nucleotides: 6. A multiplex PCR was run with 60 Vbeta primers and 13 Jbeta primers. This table comes from immunoSEQ multiplex PCR, and its TCRdb copy is limited to in-frame clones, with some not included. Seen here are under 150,000 clones, 70% to 85% observed once, and the top ten hold under 2%.

This chain links TRBV6-5 with TRBJ2-2; 10 bases fit TRBD1. This TCR was sampled from a boy between 5 and 17 years old in good health and CMV-seronegative. The sequencing sample was made of PBMCs. The CDR3 DNA sequence: TGTGCCAGCAGTCGACAGGGGGCTCTGCCCGGGGAGCTGTTTTTT. This gives the protein CASSRQGALPGELFF.